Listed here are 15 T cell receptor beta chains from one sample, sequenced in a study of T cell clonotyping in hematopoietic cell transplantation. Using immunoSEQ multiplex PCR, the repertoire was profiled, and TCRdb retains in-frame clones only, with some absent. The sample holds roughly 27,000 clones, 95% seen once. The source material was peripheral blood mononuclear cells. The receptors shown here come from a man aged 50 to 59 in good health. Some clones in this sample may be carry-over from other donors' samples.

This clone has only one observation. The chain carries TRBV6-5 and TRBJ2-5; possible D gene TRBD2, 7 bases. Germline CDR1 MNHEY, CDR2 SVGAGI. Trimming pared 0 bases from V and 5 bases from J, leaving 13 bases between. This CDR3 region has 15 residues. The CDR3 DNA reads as TGTGCCAGCAGTTACTCCGGGGGGCTGGGGGAGACCCAGTACTTC. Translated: CASSYSGGLGETQYF.

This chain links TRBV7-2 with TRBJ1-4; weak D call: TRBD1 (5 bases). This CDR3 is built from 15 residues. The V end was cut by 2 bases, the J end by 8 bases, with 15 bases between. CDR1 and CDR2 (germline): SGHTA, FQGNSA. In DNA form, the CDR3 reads TGTGCCAGCAGCTTACACCAGGCAGGGCGGGAAAAACTGTTTTTT. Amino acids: CASSLHQAGREKLFF.

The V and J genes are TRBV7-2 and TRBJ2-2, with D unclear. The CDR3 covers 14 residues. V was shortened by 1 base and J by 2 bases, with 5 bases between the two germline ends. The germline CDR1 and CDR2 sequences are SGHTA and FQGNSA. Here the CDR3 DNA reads TGTGCCAGCAGCTTAGATGGAAACACCGGGGAGCTGTTTTTT. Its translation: CASSLDGNTGELFF.

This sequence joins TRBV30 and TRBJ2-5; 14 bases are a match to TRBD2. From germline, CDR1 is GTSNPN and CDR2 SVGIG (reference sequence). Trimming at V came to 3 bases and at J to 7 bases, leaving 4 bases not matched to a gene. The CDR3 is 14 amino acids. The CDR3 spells CAWSTGTSGGTQYF. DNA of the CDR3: TGTGCCTGGAGCACCGGGACTAGCGGGGGGACCCAGTACTTC.

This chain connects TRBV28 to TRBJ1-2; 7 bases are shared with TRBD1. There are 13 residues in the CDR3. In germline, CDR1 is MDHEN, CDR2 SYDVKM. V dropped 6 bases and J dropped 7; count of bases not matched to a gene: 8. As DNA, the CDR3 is TGTGCCAGCAGCTCAGGGGGATGGCGTGGCTACACCTTC. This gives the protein CASSSGGWRGYTF.

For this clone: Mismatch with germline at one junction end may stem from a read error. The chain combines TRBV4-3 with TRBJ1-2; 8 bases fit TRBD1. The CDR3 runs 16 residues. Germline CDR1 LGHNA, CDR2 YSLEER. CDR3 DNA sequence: TGCGCCAGCAGCCAAGATTACGCGACAGGGGCCGCCCCGGTTGGCTTC. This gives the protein CASSQDYATGAAPVGF.

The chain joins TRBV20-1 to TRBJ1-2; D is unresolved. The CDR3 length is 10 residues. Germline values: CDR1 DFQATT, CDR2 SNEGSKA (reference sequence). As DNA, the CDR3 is TGCAGCGGATATTCCTATGGCTACACCTTC. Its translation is CSGYSYGYTF.

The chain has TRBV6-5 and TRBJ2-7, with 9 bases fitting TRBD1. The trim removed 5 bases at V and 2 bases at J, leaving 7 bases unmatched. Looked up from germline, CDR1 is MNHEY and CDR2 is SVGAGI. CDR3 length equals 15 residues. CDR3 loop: CASSIKDRGPYEQYF. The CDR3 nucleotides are TGTGCCAGCAGTATCAAGGACAGGGGCCCCTACGAGCAGTACTTC.

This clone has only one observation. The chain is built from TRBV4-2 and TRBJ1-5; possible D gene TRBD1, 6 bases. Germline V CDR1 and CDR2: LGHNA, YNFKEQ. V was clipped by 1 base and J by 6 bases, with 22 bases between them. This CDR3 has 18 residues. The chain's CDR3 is CASSQVSGAITGFQPQHF. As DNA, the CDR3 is TGTGCCAGCAGCCAAGTATCGGGGGCCATTACAGGGTTTCAGCCCCAGCATTTT.

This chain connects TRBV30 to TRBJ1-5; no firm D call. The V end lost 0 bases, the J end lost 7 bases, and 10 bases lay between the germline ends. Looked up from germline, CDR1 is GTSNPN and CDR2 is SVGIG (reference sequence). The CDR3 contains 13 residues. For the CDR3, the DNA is TGTGCCTGGAGTGTAGGCGGGGAACAGCCCCAGCATTTT. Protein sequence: CAWSVGGEQPQHF.

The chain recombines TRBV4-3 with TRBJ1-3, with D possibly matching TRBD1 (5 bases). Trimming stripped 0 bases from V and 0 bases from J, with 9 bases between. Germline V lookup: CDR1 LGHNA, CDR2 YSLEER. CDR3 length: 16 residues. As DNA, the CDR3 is TGCGCCAGCAGCCAAGATTTCAGGGTCTCTGGAAACACCATATATTTT. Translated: CASSQDFRVSGNTIYF.

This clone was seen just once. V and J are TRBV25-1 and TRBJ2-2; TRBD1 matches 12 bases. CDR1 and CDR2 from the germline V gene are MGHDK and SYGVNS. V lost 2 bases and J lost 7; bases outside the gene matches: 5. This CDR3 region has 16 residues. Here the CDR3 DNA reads TGTGCCAGCAGTGAAGGAGGGACAGGGGGCTTCGGGGAGCTGTTTTTT. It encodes CASSEGGTGGFGELFF. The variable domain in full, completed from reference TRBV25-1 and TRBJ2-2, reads EADIYQTPRYLVIGTGKKITLECSQTMGHDKMYWYQQDPGMELHLIHYSYGVNSTEKGDLSSESTVSRIRTEHFPLTLESARPSHTSQYLCASSEGGTGGFGELFFGEGSRLTVL.

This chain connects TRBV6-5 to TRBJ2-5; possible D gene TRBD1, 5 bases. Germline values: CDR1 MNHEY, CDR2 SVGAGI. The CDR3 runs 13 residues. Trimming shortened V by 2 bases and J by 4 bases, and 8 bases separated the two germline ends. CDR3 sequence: CASSYGAVETQYF. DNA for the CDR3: TGTGCCAGCAGTTACGGGGCTGTAGAGACCCAGTACTTC.

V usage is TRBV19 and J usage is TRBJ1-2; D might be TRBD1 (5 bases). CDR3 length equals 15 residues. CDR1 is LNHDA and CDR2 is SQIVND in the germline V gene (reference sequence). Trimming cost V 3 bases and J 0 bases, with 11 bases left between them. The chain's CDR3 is CASSIMGEANYGYTF. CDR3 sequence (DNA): TGTGCCAGTAGTATTATGGGGGAAGCTAACTATGGCTACACCTTC.

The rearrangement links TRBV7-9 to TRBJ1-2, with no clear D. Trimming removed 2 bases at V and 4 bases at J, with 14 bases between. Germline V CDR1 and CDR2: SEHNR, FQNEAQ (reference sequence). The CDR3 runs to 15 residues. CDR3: CASSLIELNLYGYTF. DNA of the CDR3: TGTGCCAGCAGCTTAATAGAGCTAAATCTCTATGGCTACACCTTC.